One T cell receptor (beta chain) is described in this entry. In the same sample, other DNA sequences code for this CDR3. The sample is drawn from a study of blood T cell repertoires in COVID-19. Study information: PBMCs, B-cell-depleted T cells, or T cells were the source of the cDNA or gDNA that made up the material.

Source study methods: Reference gene primer amplification gave nucleated cell count estimates. Clones were sequenced by immunoSEQ multiplex PCR, and TCRdb holds only the in-frame ones, with some missing. That table supplies the V and J calls and clone size; D and trimming were determined from the DNA. The data hold some 180,000 clones, with approximately 80% observed a single time. There are 14 residues in the CDR3. Germline loops: CDR1 LNHDA, CDR2 SQIVND (reference sequence). The V end was cut by 3 bases, the J end by 0 bases, with 6 bases between. The chain carries TRBV19 and TRBJ2-1, with unresolved D. Sample: peripheral blood. The receptor was derived from a woman aged 35 to 49 with COVID-19, enrolled during active disease. The DNA for the CDR3 is TGTGCCAGTAGTATCCTCAGCTCCTACAATGAGCAGTTCTTC. Translation gives CASSILSSYNEQFF.